Presented here are 7 T cell receptor beta chains from one specimen sequenced in a study of T cell responses to AZD1222 COVID-19 vaccine. Profiling relied on immunoSEQ multiplex PCR, and the TCRdb table lists in-frame clones only, not all of them. The sample lists 110,000 to 150,000 clones, just under 95% occurring once. The sequencing here drew on peripheral blood, taken after recovery from COVID-19. These receptors all stem from an adult who had recovered from COVID-19.

The genes are TRBV20-1 and TRBJ1-4; D call uncertain. There are 11 residues in the CDR3. V lost 3 bases, J lost 4 bases, and 3 bases lay in between. Germline values: CDR1 DFQATT, CDR2 SNEGSKA (reference sequence). CDR3 sequence reads: CSARVNEKLFF. The DNA of the CDR3 is TGCAGTGCTAGGGTTAATGAAAAACTGTTTTTT.

This clone showed up just once. The chain is built from TRBV29-1 and TRBJ1-2; maybe TRBD1 (6 bases). V lost 5 bases and J 2 bases, leaving 12 bases between the germline ends. Looked up from germline, CDR1 is SQVTM and CDR2 is ANQGSEA. CDR3 length: 13 residues. CDR3 sequence: CSVSTGQNYGYTF. CDR3 in DNA: TGCAGCGTTTCGACAGGACAGAACTATGGCTACACCTTC.

The chain uses TRBV30 and TRBJ2-2, with D unclear. The CDR3 runs to 14 residues. Germline V CDR1 and CDR2: GTSNPN, SVGIG (reference sequence). Trimming removed 0 bases at V and 3 bases at J, with 8 bases between. The CDR3 spells CAWSVHTYTGELFF. The CDR3 coding sequence is TGTGCCTGGAGTGTACACACATACACCGGGGAGCTGTTTTTT.

V gene TRBV27 combines with J gene TRBJ1-2; TRBD1 matches at 7 bases. Germline CDR1 is MNHEY and CDR2 is SMNVEV (reference sequence). The CDR3 consists of 17 residues. The junction had 12 bases not matched to a gene; V was cut back by 0 bases and J by 5 bases. The CDR3 DNA follows: TGTGCCAGCAGTTTATCATGGTTGGGGACAGAGACTTATGGCTACACCTTC. Its translation: CASSLSWLGTETYGYTF.

The rearrangement uses TRBV29-1 and TRBJ2-1; D is unresolved. Trimming stripped 8 bases from V and 7 bases from J, with 9 bases between. Germline CDR1 reads SQVTM; CDR2 reads ANQGSEA. The CDR3 has 10 amino acids. CDR3 in DNA: TGCAGCCTCACCGGGAATGAGCAGTTCTTC. This gives the protein CSLTGNEQFF.

The CDR3 loop reads CAWSDSGRGETQYF. In nucleotides, the CDR3 is TGTGCCTGGAGTGATAGCGGGAGAGGGGAGACCCAGTACTTC. V is TRBV30 and J is TRBJ2-5, with TRBD2 identical over 9 bases. The CDR3 spans 14 residues. The J segment lost 5 bases and the V segment lost 1 base, leaving 5 bases of the junction unmatched. From germline, CDR1 is GTSNPN and CDR2 SVGIG (reference sequence). The full variable domain, completed using reference TRBV30 and TRBJ2-5, is SQTIHQWPATLVQPVGSPLSLECTVEGTSNPNLYWYRQAAGRGLQLLFYSVGIGQISSEVPQNLSASRPQDRQFILSSKKLLLSDSGFYLCAWSDSGRGETQYFGPGTRLLVL.

The genes are TRBV19 and TRBJ1-1; D may be TRBD1 (6 bases). Germline CDR1 and CDR2: LNHDA and SQIVND (reference sequence). Trimming removed 4 bases from V and 0 bases from J, with 18 bases in between. The CDR3 extends over 17 amino acids. Written as DNA, the CDR3 is TGTGCCAGTAGTACTGTTCCCCTACAGGGAATGAACACTGAAGCTTTCTTT. Translation: CASSTVPLQGMNTEAFF.